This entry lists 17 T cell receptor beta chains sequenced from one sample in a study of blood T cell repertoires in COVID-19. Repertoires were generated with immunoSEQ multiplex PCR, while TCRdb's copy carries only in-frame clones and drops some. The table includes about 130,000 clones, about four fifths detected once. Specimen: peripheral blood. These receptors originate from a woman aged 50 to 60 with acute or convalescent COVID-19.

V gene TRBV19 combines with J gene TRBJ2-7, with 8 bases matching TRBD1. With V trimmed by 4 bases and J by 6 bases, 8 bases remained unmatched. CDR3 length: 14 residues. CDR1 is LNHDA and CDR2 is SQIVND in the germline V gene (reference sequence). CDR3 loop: CASSTLKQGGEQYF. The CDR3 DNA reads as TGTGCCAGTAGTACTCTAAAACAGGGGGGCGAGCAGTACTTC.

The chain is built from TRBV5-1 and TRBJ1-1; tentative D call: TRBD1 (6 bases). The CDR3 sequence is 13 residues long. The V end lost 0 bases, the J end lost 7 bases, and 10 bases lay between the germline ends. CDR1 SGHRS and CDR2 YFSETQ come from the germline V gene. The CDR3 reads CASSLAGVVEAFF. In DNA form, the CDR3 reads TGCGCCAGCAGCTTGGCAGGGGTGGTTGAAGCTTTCTTT.

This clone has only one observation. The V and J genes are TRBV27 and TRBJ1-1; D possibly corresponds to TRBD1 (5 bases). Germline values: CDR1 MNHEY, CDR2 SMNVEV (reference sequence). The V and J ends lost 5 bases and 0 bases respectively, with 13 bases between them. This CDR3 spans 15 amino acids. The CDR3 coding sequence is TGTGCCAGCAGTCCGAACGGACACCTGAACACTGAAGCTTTCTTT. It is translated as CASSPNGHLNTEAFF.

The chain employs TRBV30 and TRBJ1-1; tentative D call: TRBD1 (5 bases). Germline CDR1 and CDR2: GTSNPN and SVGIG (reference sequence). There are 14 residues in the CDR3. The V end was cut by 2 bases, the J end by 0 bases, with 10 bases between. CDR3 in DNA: TGTGCCTGGAGTACGGGGGGGATGAACACTGAAGCTTTCTTT. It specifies CAWSTGGMNTEAFF.

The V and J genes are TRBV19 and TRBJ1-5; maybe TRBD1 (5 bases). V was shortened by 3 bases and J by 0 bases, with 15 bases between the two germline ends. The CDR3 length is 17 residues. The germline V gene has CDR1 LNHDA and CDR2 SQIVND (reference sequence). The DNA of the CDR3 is TGTGCCAGTAGTATTGTAGGGGTAGGACGTAGCAATCAGCCCCAGCATTTT. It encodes CASSIVGVGRSNQPQHF. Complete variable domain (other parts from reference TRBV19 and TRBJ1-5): DGGITQSPKYLFRKEGQNVTLSCEQNLNHDAMYWYRQDPGQGLRLIYYSQIVNDFQKGDIAEGYSVSREKKESFPLTVTSAQKNPTAFYLCASSIVGVGRSNQPQHFGDGTRLSIL.

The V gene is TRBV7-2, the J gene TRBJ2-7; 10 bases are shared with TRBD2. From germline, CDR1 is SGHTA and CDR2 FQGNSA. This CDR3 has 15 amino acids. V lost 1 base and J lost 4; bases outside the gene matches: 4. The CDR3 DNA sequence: TGTGCCAGCAGCTTAGAGAGCGGGGGGGCTTACGAGCAGTACTTC. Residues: CASSLESGGAYEQYF.

The CDR3: CASSLSGGSYEQYF. In DNA form, the CDR3 reads TGTGCCAGCAGCTTGTCCGGGGGCTCCTACGAGCAGTACTTC. The chain joins TRBV11-3 to TRBJ2-7; TRBD2 is a possible D gene (6 bases). V lost 3 bases and J lost 0, with 9 bases in between. The CDR3 sequence is 14 residues long. The germline gives CDR1 SGHNT, CDR2 YENEEA.

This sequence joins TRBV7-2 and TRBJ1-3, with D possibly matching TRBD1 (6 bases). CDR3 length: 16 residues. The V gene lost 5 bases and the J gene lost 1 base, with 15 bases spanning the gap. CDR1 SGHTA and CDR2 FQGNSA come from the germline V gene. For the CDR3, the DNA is TGTGCCAGCAGCCTACAGGGTAGTAGGTCTGGAAACACCATATATTTT. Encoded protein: CASSLQGSRSGNTIYF. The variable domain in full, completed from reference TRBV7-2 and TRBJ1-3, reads GAGVSQSPSNKVTEKGKDVELRCDPISGHTALYWYRQSLGQGLEFLIYFQGNSAPDKSGLPSDRFSAERTGGSVSTLTIQRTQQEDSAVYLCASSLQGSRSGNTIYFGEGSWLTVV.

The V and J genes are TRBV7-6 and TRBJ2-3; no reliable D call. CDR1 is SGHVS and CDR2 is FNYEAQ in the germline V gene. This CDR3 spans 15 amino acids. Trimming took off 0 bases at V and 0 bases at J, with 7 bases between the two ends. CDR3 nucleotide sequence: TGTGCCAGCAGCTTAGCCCTTTCTAGCACAGATACGCAGTATTTT. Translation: CASSLALSSTDTQYF.

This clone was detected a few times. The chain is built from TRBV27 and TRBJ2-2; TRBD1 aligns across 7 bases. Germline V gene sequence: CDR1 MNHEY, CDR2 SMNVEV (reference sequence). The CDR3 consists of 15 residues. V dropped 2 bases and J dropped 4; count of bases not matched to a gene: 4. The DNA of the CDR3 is TGTGCCAGCAGTTTAGAGGCAGGGGGCACCGGGGAGCTGTTTTTT. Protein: CASSLEAGGTGELFF.

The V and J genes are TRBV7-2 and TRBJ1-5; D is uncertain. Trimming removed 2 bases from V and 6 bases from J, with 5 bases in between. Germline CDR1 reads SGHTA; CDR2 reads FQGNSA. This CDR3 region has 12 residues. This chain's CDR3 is CASSLTGQPQHF. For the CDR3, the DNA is TGTGCCAGCAGCTTAACCGGTCAGCCCCAGCATTTT.

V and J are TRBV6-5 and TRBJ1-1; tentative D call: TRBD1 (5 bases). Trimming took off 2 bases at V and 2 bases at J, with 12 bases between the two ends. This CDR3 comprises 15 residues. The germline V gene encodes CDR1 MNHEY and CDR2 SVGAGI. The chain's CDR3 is CASSYGSGGNTEAFF. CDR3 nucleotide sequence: TGTGCCAGCAGTTACGGGTCCGGGGGAAACACTGAAGCTTTCTTT.

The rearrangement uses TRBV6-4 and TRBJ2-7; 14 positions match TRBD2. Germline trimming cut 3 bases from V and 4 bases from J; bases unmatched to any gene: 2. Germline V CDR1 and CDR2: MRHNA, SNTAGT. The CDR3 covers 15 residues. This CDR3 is CASSEGLAGVYEQYF. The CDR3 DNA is TGTGCCAGCAGTGAGGGACTAGCGGGGGTATACGAGCAGTACTTC.

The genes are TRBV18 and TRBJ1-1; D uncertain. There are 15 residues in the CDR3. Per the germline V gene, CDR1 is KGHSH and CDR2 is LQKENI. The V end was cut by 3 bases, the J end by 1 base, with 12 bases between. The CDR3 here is CASSPNPAGNTEAFF. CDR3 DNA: TGTGCCAGCTCACCCAACCCTGCAGGGAACACTGAAGCTTTCTTT.

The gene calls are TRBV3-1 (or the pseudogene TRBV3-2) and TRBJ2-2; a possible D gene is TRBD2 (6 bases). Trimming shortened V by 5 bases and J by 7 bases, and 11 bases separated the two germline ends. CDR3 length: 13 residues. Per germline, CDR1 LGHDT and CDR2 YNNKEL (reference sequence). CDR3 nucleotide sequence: TGTGCCAGCAGCGCTAGCGTTAGCGGGGAGCTGTTTTTT. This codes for CASSASVSGELFF.

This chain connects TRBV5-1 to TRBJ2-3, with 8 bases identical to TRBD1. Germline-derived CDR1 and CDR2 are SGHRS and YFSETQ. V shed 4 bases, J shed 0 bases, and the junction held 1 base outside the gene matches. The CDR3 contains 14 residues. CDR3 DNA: TGCGCCAGCAGCCGGGACAGGAGCACAGATACGCAGTATTTT. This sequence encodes CASSRDRSTDTQYF.

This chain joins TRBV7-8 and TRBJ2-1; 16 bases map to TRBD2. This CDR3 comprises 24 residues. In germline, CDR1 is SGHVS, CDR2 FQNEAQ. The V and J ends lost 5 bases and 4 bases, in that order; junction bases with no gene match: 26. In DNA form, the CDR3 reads TGTGCCAGCAGCCCCCGACTCCCCTTGCCGGGACTAGCGGGGGGGCCCACCATATACAATGAGCAGTTCTTC. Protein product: CASSPRLPLPGLAGGPTIYNEQFF.